The rows below give T cell receptor beta chains drawn from one sample of a study of regulatory T cells in long-lasting Graves disease. TCRdb recomputed calls from the multiplex PCR reads with MiXCR, one row per CDR3 protein. The table records more than 400,000 distinct CDR3 sequences, about a sixth of them present only once. These records were also assigned to another study, of T cells in Graves' hyperthyroidism and ophthalmopathy.

The input for sequencing was peripheral blood mononuclear cells (PBMCs), taken at new diagnosis, from a patient treated with antithyroid drugs. The receptors derive from a man aged 35-49 years with Graves disease. The CDR3 runs from the conserved cysteine through the conserved F or W. Each record gives: V gene, J gene, clone size, D gene, CDR3 length, CDR3 protein, CDR3 DNA. The D gene is left open where the match is weak. Clone size appears in some rows only: once, few, many, or a class for an expanded clone.

v_call: TRBV20-1; j_call: TRBJ2-7; clone_size: NA; d_call: TRBD2; cdr3_length: 15; cdr3_aa: CSAREWNSGRDEQYF; cdr3_nt: TGCAGTGCTAGAGAATGGAATAGCGGGAGGGACGAGCAGTACTTC
v_call: TRBV5-1; j_call: TRBJ2-1; clone_size: many; d_call: NA; cdr3_length: 14; cdr3_aa: CASSLEVSYNEQFF; cdr3_nt: TGCGCCAGCAGCTTGGAGGTATCCTACAATGAGCAGTTCTTC
v_call: TRBV7-9; j_call: TRBJ1-2; clone_size: few; d_call: TRBD1; cdr3_length: 15; cdr3_aa: CASSFLDRGDYGYTF; cdr3_nt: TGTGCCAGCAGCTTTTTAGACAGGGGAGACTATGGCTACACCTTC
v_call: TRBV20-1; j_call: TRBJ2-2; clone_size: many; d_call: NA; cdr3_length: 14; cdr3_aa: CSASPRNRIGELFF; cdr3_nt: TGCAGTGCTTCGCCTAGAAATAGGATCGGGGAGCTGTTTTTT
v_call: TRBV28; j_call: TRBJ2-2; clone_size: many; d_call: TRBD1; cdr3_length: 14; cdr3_aa: CASTRGLDTGELFF; cdr3_nt: TGTGCCAGCACCAGGGGGCTTGACACCGGGGAGCTGTTTTTT
v_call: TRBV7-6; j_call: TRBJ2-7; clone_size: many; d_call: TRBD2; cdr3_length: 14; cdr3_aa: CASSLEAGAYEQYF; cdr3_nt: TGTGCCAGCAGCTTAGAGGCGGGAGCCTACGAGCAGTACTTC
v_call: TRBV6-1; j_call: TRBJ2-1; clone_size: many; d_call: TRBD1; cdr3_length: 13; cdr3_aa: CASNIQGPHEQFF; cdr3_nt: TGTGCCAGCAATATACAGGGGCCCCATGAGCAGTTCTTC
v_call: TRBV28; j_call: TRBJ2-7; clone_size: many; d_call: NA; cdr3_length: 12; cdr3_aa: CASSWGTGEQYF; cdr3_nt: TGTGCCAGCAGTTGGGGGACGGGGGAGCAGTACTTC
v_call: TRBV2; j_call: TRBJ2-5; clone_size: many; d_call: NA; cdr3_length: 14; cdr3_aa: CASSENYSQETQYF; cdr3_nt: TGTGCCAGCAGTGAAAACTATTCCCAAGAGACCCAGTACTTC
v_call: TRBV12-3/TRBV12-4; j_call: TRBJ2-3; clone_size: few; d_call: TRBD2; cdr3_length: 14; cdr3_aa: CASTWTSLADTQYF; cdr3_nt: TGTGCCAGCACCTGGACTAGTCTGGCAGATACGCAGTATTTT
v_call: TRBV2; j_call: TRBJ2-7; clone_size: few; d_call: NA; cdr3_length: 14; cdr3_aa: CASSGSGGFYEQYF; cdr3_nt: TGTGCCAGCAGTGGATCGGGGGGCTTCTACGAGCAGTACTTC
v_call: TRBV12-3/TRBV12-4; j_call: TRBJ2-1; clone_size: many; d_call: TRBD2; cdr3_length: 17; cdr3_aa: CASSLLASGRSYNEQFF; cdr3_nt: TGTGCCAGCAGTTTATTGGCTAGCGGAAGAAGTTACAATGAGCAGTTCTTC